This TCR beta chain was sequenced during a study of blood T cells in healthy people across ages. A second PCR of about 7 to 12 cycles used a sample-barcoded 5' primer and a J-beta primer mix. TCRdb processed the 5' RACE reads anew with MiXCR; each CDR3 protein has one entry. The sample records about a million distinct CDR3 sequences, roughly 52% being singletons. Germline CDR1 LGHNA, CDR2 YSLEER. V was cut by 1 base and J by 2 bases, with 14 bases left in between. The CDR3 contains 16 residues. Sequenced sample: blood. The rearrangement joins TRBV4-3 to TRBJ1-2, with D possibly TRBD1 on 5 matching bases. This receptor was identified in a young man in good health. The chain's CDR3 is CASSQVGGAQNYGYTF. DNA for the CDR3: TGCGCCAGCAGCCAAGTGGGAGGGGCGCAAAACTATGGCTACACCTTC.